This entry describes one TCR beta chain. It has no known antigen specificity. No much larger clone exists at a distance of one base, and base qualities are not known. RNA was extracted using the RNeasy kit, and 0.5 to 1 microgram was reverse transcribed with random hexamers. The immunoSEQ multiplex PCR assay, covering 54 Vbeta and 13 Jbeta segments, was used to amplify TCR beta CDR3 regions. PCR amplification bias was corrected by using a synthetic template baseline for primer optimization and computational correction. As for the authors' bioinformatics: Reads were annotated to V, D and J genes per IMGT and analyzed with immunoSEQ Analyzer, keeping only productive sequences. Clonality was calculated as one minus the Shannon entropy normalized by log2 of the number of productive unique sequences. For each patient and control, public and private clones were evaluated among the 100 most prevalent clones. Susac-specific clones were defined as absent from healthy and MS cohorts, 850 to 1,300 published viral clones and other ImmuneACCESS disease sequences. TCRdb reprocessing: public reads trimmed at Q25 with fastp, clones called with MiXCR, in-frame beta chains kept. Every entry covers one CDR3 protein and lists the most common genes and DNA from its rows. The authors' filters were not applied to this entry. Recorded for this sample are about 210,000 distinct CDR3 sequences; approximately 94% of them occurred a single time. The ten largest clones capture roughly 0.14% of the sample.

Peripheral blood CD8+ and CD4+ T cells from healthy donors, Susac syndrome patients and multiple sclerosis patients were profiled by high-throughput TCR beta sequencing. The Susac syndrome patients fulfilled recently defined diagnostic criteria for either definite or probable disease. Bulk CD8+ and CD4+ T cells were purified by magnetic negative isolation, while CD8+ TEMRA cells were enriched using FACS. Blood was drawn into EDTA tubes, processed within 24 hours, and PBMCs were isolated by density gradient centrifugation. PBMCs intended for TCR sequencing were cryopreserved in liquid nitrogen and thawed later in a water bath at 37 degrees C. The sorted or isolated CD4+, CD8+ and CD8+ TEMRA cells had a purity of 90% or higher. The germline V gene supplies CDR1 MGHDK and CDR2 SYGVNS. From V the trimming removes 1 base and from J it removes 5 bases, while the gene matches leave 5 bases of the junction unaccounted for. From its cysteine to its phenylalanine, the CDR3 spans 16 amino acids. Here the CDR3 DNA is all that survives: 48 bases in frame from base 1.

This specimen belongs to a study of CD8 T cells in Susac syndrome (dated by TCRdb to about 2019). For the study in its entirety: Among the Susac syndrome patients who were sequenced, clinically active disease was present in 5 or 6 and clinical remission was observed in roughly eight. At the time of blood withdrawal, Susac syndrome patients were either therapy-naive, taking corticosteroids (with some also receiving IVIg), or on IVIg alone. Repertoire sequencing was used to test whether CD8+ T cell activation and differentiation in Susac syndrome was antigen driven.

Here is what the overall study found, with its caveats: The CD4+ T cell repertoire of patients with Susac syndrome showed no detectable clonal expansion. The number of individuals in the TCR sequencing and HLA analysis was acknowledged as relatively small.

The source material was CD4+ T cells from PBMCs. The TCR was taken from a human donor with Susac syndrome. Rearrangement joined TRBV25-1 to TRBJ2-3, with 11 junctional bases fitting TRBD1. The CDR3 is CASSEWTGGAEDTQYF. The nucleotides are TGTGCCAGCAGTGAATGGACAGGGGGCGCTGAAGATACGCAGTATTTT. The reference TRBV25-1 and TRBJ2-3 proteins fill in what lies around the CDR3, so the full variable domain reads EADIYQTPRYLVIGTGKKITLECSQTMGHDKMYWYQQDPGMELHLIHYSYGVNSTEKGDLSSESTVSRIRTEHFPLTLESARPSHTSQYLCASSEWTGGAEDTQYFGPGTRLTVL.